The 30 T cell receptor beta chains in this list originate from one sample, sequenced in a study of T cell responses to AZD1222 COVID-19 vaccine. Only in-frame clones appear in the TCRdb table, and some are missing; sequencing was by immunoSEQ multiplex PCR. The repertoire holds approximately 200,000 clones, with 94% as singletons. The starting material was peripheral blood, obtained 28 days after the second dose of the MenACWY control vaccine. The receptors stem from an adult who received the MenACWY meningococcal vaccine as a control.

Here the CDR3 reads CASSMGQSSNQPQHF. CDR3 coding DNA: TGTGCCAGCAGTATGGGACAGTCTAGCAATCAGCCCCAGCATTTT. The chain is built from TRBV2 and TRBJ1-5, with TRBD1 matching over 7 bases. V gave up 5 bases and J gave up 0 bases; unmatched junction bases: 4. The CDR3 spans 15 residues. In germline, CDR1 is SNHLY, CDR2 FYNNEI.

This rearrangement joins TRBV10-3 to TRBJ2-3; D is perhaps TRBD2 (6 bases). The germline gives CDR1 ENHRY, CDR2 SYGVKD. Trimming stripped 3 bases from V and 2 bases from J, with 12 bases between. CDR3 length equals 15 residues. The CDR3 loop reads CAISERGGATDTQYF. CDR3 bases: TGTGCCATCAGTGAACGCGGAGGGGCCACAGATACGCAGTATTTT.

The V and J genes are TRBV4-2 and TRBJ2-7, with 13 bases aligning to TRBD2. The CDR3 covers 17 residues. V trimming: 0 bases; J trimming: 5 bases; junction bases outside the gene matches: 7. Looked up from germline, CDR1 is LGHNA and CDR2 is YNFKEQ. This CDR3 reads CASSQEMTTSGGDEQYF. For the CDR3, the DNA is TGTGCCAGCAGCCAAGAAATGACAACTAGCGGGGGGGACGAGCAGTACTTC.

The chain links TRBV24-1 to TRBJ2-3, with a weak D call TRBD2 (6 bases). Trimming removed 4 bases from V and 0 bases from J, with 13 bases in between. The CDR3 is made up of 16 amino acids. Germline lookup yields CDR1 KGHDR and CDR2 SFDVKD. The CDR3 protein is CATSEAGRTSTDTQYF. CDR3 bases: TGTGCCACCAGTGAGGCGGGGCGTACTAGCACAGATACGCAGTATTTT.

The chain carries TRBV28 and TRBJ1-2; TRBD1 might be the D (5 bases). The V and J ends lost 2 bases and 5 bases respectively, with 9 bases between them. The CDR3 has 13 residues. CDR1 MDHEN and CDR2 SYDVKM come from the germline V gene. For the CDR3, the DNA is TGTGCCAGCAGTTTAAGGGGACTGTATGGCTACACCTTC. It specifies CASSLRGLYGYTF.

A single count supports this clone. The V call is TRBV5-1, the J call TRBJ2-3, with 10 bases matching TRBD2. In germline, CDR1 is SGHRS, CDR2 YFSETQ. With V trimmed by 2 bases and J by 2 bases, 2 bases remained unmatched. The length of the CDR3 is 15 residues. The CDR3 spells CASSFTSGVTDTQYF. CDR3 coding DNA: TGCGCCAGCAGCTTTACTAGCGGGGTCACAGATACGCAGTATTTT.

The chain carries TRBV9 and TRBJ2-7; TRBD2 matches 7 bases. Looked up from germline, CDR1 is SGDLS and CDR2 is YYNGEE. The CDR3 sequence is 14 residues long. The V gene end was trimmed by 4 bases and the J gene end by 5 bases; junction bases not matched to a gene: 9. CDR3 sequence: CASSSRESNHEQYF. CDR3 coding DNA: TGTGCCAGCAGCTCGCGGGAGTCGAACCACGAGCAGTACTTC.

V is TRBV28 and J is TRBJ1-2; TRBD1 aligns across 9 bases. The CDR3 loop spans 14 amino acids. J lost 6 bases, V lost 2 bases, and 4 bases had no gene match. CDR1 and CDR2 from the germline V gene are MDHEN and SYDVKM. The CDR3 coding sequence is TGTGCCAGCAGTTTAGTGGACAGGGGAAATGGCTACACCTTC. Encoded protein: CASSLVDRGNGYTF.

The chain links TRBV12-5 to TRBJ2-7; D gene uncertain. CDR3 length: 16 residues. Trimming shortened V by 3 bases and J by 2 bases, and 17 bases separated the two germline ends. Germline CDR1 and CDR2: LGHNT and FRNRAP. The CDR3 sequence is CASGFERSPYPYEQYF. The DNA for the CDR3 is TGTGCTAGTGGTTTTGAGAGAAGTCCATACCCCTACGAGCAGTACTTC.

This sequence joins TRBV4-1 and TRBJ2-1, with 10 bases fitting TRBD1. The germline CDR1 and CDR2 sequences are MGHRA and YSYEKL. CDR3 size: 17 residues. J lost 10 bases, V lost 0 bases, and 12 bases had no gene match. CDR3 sequence: CASSQDWGQGTQGEQFF. Here the CDR3 DNA reads TGCGCCAGCAGCCAAGATTGGGGACAGGGGACCCAGGGGGAGCAGTTCTTC.

This chain links TRBV6-5 with TRBJ1-5; a weak D match, TRBD1 (5 bases). CDR1 and CDR2 (germline): MNHEY, SVGAGI. Deletions cut 6 bases from V and 2 bases from J, with 14 bases between. This CDR3 has 15 residues. In DNA form, the CDR3 reads TGTGCCAGCAGCCCGACGGGGGGTCGCAATCAGCCCCAGCATTTT. It encodes CASSPTGGRNQPQHF.

The chain has TRBV19 and TRBJ2-2; 10 bases match TRBD2. The CDR3 loop spans 15 amino acids. Germline V CDR1 and CDR2: LNHDA, SQIVND (reference sequence). Trimming removed 7 bases from V and 0 bases from J; junction bases left unmatched: 2. The CDR3 is CASTGTSANTGELFF. The CDR3 nucleotides read TGTGCCAGTACAGGGACTAGCGCGAACACCGGGGAGCTGTTTTTT. Full variable domain (remainder filled in from reference TRBV19 and TRBJ2-2): DGGITQSPKYLFRKEGQNVTLSCEQNLNHDAMYWYRQDPGQGLRLIYYSQIVNDFQKGDIAEGYSVSREKKESFPLTVTSAQKNPTAFYLCASTGTSANTGELFFGEGSRLTVL.

This chain joins TRBV6-4 and TRBJ1-2; D is unclear. With 3 bases removed from V and 0 bases from J, the gap between germline ends came to 5 bases. The CDR3 sequence is 13 residues long. Germline CDR1 is MRHNA and CDR2 is SNTAGT. The CDR3 coding sequence is TGTGCCAGCAGTGAGGGGACTAACTATGGCTACACCTTC. This encodes CASSEGTNYGYTF.

The J gene is TRBJ2-2, the V gene TRBV19, with no clear D. Germline loops: CDR1 LNHDA, CDR2 SQIVND (reference sequence). V lost 10 bases and J 1 base, leaving 10 bases between the germline ends. The CDR3 length is 13 residues. The CDR3 loop reads CATPDLNTGELFF. The CDR3 bases are TGTGCCACCCCGGACCTGAACACCGGGGAGCTGTTTTTT.

The CDR3 is CASSLGSSGSDEQFF. The CDR3 DNA is TGTGCCAGCAGTCTCGGGTCTAGCGGGAGTGATGAGCAGTTCTTC. The chain joins TRBV27 to TRBJ2-1; 10 bases fit TRBD2. This CDR3 is built from 15 residues. Per germline, CDR1 MNHEY and CDR2 SMNVEV (reference sequence). V shed 5 bases and J 8 bases; nucleotides not matched to a gene: 9.

This clone was seen a few times. This chain joins TRBV2 and TRBJ1-1; 8 bases line up with TRBD1. The trim removed 4 bases at V and 6 bases at J, leaving 7 bases unmatched. The CDR3 runs 14 residues. The germline V gene has CDR1 SNHLY and CDR2 FYNNEI. CDR3 loop: CASSGGQVGAEAFF. The CDR3 DNA reads TGTGCCAGCAGTGGGGGACAGGTAGGCGCTGAAGCTTTCTTT.

The CDR3 DNA is TGTGCCAGCAGCAGGGAGCTAAACACCATATATTTT. It encodes CASSRELNTIYF. The chain recombines TRBV28 with TRBJ1-3; TRBD1 might be the D (5 bases). CDR1 MDHEN and CDR2 SYDVKM come from the germline V gene. The CDR3 loop spans 12 amino acids. Between the trimmed V and J ends, which lost 6 bases and 6 bases, there was a span of 9 bases.

This chain joins TRBV7-9 and TRBJ2-3; D unresolved. Germline CDR1 reads SEHNR; CDR2 reads FQNEAQ (reference sequence). The V gene lost 2 bases and the J gene lost 3 bases, with 12 bases spanning the gap. The CDR3 totals 15 residues. CDR3 coding DNA: TGTGCCAGCAGCTTATCTGGGGATCGGACAGATACGCAGTATTTT. Translation gives CASSLSGDRTDTQYF.

The V gene is TRBV30, the J gene TRBJ1-4; the match to TRBD1 covers 8 bases. This CDR3 has 13 amino acids. V was pared by 5 bases and J by 8 bases, with 7 bases of the junction left unmatched. Germline CDR1 is GTSNPN and CDR2 is SVGIG (reference sequence). CDR3 loop: CAWDRGRREKLFF. The CDR3 nucleotides read TGTGCCTGGGACAGGGGAAGGAGAGAAAAACTGTTTTTT.

The CDR3 region is CASSESGGRDTIYF. The DNA for the CDR3 is TGTGCCAGCAGTGAAAGCGGGGGGAGGGACACCATATATTTT. The chain couples TRBV2 to TRBJ1-3; TRBD1 might be the D (5 bases). The V end was cut by 2 bases, the J end by 8 bases, with 13 bases between. Germline V gene lookup returns CDR1 SNHLY and CDR2 FYNNEI. The CDR3 is 14 amino acids.

The CDR3 sequence: CASRREGAIRNTEAFF. The DNA for the CDR3 is TGTGCCAGCCGTAGGGAGGGGGCAATCCGGAACACTGAAGCTTTCTTT. This rearrangement joins TRBV5-4 to TRBJ1-1; TRBD1 agrees at 7 bases. The germline CDR1 and CDR2 sequences are SGHNT and YYREEE (reference sequence). The ends lost 7 bases at V and 1 base at J; junction bases unmatched: 13. This CDR3 is 16 amino acids long.

The chain uses TRBV11-2 and TRBJ1-1; D uncertain. Germline CDR1 SGHAT, CDR2 FQNNGV. Deletions cut 5 bases from V and 0 bases from J, with 7 bases between. This CDR3 is 13 amino acids long. This CDR3 reads CASSPYMNTEAFF. The DNA for the CDR3 is TGTGCCAGCAGCCCCTACATGAACACTGAAGCTTTCTTT.

The chain couples TRBV18 to TRBJ1-5, with D perhaps TRBD1 (5 bases). Germline V CDR1 and CDR2: KGHSH, LQKENI. Trimming pared 5 bases from V and 7 bases from J, leaving 18 bases between. This CDR3 has 15 amino acids. CDR3 sequence reads: CASSSTRARGQPQHF. CDR3 DNA sequence: TGTGCCAGCTCATCAACTCGAGCCCGGGGGCAGCCCCAGCATTTT.

The chain uses TRBV7-3 and TRBJ2-2; 9 bases line up with TRBD1. V shed 0 bases and J 4 bases; nucleotides not matched to a gene: 6. In germline, CDR1 is SGHTA, CDR2 FQGTGA. CDR3 length: 17 residues. The CDR3 loop reads CASSLTGQGLGTGELFF. In nucleotides, the CDR3 is TGTGCCAGCAGCTTAACGGGACAGGGTTTGGGCACCGGGGAGCTGTTTTTT.

The rearrangement links TRBV28 to TRBJ1-5; no clear D. The CDR3 covers 13 residues. Germline-derived CDR1 and CDR2 are MDHEN and SYDVKM. The ends were cut back, 3 bases at V and 4 bases at J, with 7 bases in the middle. The DNA of the CDR3 is TGTGCCAGCAGTTTTTCGGGTAATCAGCCCCAGCATTTT. Translating gives CASSFSGNQPQHF.

V gene TRBV28 combines with J gene TRBJ2-7; D possibly corresponds to TRBD1 (5 bases). The CDR3 totals 14 residues. Germline lookup yields CDR1 MDHEN and CDR2 SYDVKM. V was clipped by 3 bases and J by 1 base, with 10 bases between them. The chain's CDR3 is CASSLTRVSYEQYF. The CDR3 coding sequence is TGTGCCAGCAGTTTGACCAGGGTGTCCTACGAGCAGTACTTC.

The J gene is TRBJ2-2, the V gene TRBV5-1; 8 bases line up with TRBD1. The germline V gene has CDR1 SGHRS and CDR2 YFSETQ. CDR3 length equals 17 residues. Losses at the gene ends were 4 bases for V and 3 bases for J; bases not matched to a gene: 11. As DNA, the CDR3 is TGCGCCAGCAGCCCAGATTCGGACAGGGTCGACACCGGGGAGCTGTTTTTT. It codes for CASSPDSDRVDTGELFF.

In DNA form, the CDR3 reads TGCAGCGCGCACAATCAGGGAAACTATGGCTACACCTTC. Protein: CSAHNQGNYGYTF. The chain has TRBV29-1 and TRBJ1-2, with D possibly matching TRBD1 (5 bases). V dropped 7 bases and J dropped 2 bases, with 14 bases sitting between them. This CDR3 is 13 amino acids long. Germline CDR1 reads SQVTM; CDR2 reads ANQGSEA.

This clone was detected only once. The chain uses TRBV6-7 and TRBJ1-5; a weak D match, TRBD1 (6 bases). TRBV6-7 is an open reading frame, and its role is uncertain. CDR3 length: 14 amino acids. Trimming cost V 11 bases and J 2 bases, with 16 bases left between them. The CDR3 sequence: CAEEGGTGNQPQHF. DNA for the CDR3: TGTGCCGAGGAGGGGGGTACAGGCAATCAGCCCCAGCATTTT.

There are a few counts of this clone. The chain is built from TRBV6-2 or TRBV6-3 and TRBJ1-1, with D possibly being TRBD1 (6 bases). CDR3 size: 17 residues. Germline V gives CDR1 MNHEY, CDR2 SVGEGT. The V end was cut by 5 bases, the J end by 1 base, with 20 bases between. CDR3 DNA sequence: TGTGCCAGCAGTCATTACGGTCGCGGACAGCCGAACACTGAAGCTTTCTTT. Encoded protein: CASSHYGRGQPNTEAFF.